This passage covers 8 T cell receptor beta chains from one sample sequenced in a study of Ad26.COV2.S vaccination and SARS-CoV-2 variants. Some clones are missing from TCRdb's copy, which holds only in-frame ones; the method was immunoSEQ multiplex PCR. The top ten hold around 7.4% of the sample, which has around 400,000 clones, roughly 85% seen once. Treatment indicated: some 19 received Ad26.COV2.S at low or high dose, single or two shots; about five received placebo; per-sample allocation not given. Material that was analyzed had been drawn on day 63 after the first vaccine or placebo injection. This specimen consisted of peripheral blood, obtained in a trial of Ad26.COV2.S vaccine versus placebo. All receptors derive from a person between 18 and 65 years old who received the Ad26.COV2.S COVID-19 vaccine or a placebo.

V usage is TRBV19 and J usage is TRBJ2-3; D not certain. Trimming took 5 bases from V and 5 from J, leaving 17 bases between them. This CDR3 has 15 amino acids. Germline CDR1 is LNHDA and CDR2 is SQIVND (reference sequence). The CDR3 is CASSSPLGYLDTQYF. CDR3 nucleotides: TGTGCCAGTAGTTCTCCCTTGGGCTACCTAGATACGCAGTATTTT.

The CDR3, as DNA: TGTGCCAGCAGCCGAAGGGGGGCTGAAGCTTTCTTT. Encoded protein: CASSRRGAEAFF. The V call is TRBV3-1 (or the pseudogene TRBV3-2), the J call TRBJ1-1, with D perhaps matching TRBD1 (6 bases). The length of the CDR3 is 12 residues. Germline V gives CDR1 LGHDT, CDR2 YNNKEL (reference sequence). V shed 4 bases and J shed 6 bases, with 9 bases lying between them.

For the CDR3, the DNA is TGCGCCAGCAGCCGACCGACAGCCGGGGACACTGAAGCTTTCTTT. Residues: CASSRPTAGDTEAFF. V and J are TRBV5-1 and TRBJ1-1; a weak D match, TRBD1 (5 bases). Trimming left V 4 bases short and J 3 bases short, with 16 bases between. The CDR3 runs to 15 residues. CDR1 is SGHRS, CDR2 YFSETQ, per germline. The whole variable domain, filled in from reference TRBV5-1 and TRBJ1-1, reads KAGVTQTPRYLIKTRGQQVTLSCSPISGHRSVSWYQQTPGQGLQFLFEYFSETQRNKGNFPGRFSGRQFSNSRSEMNVSTLELGDSALYLCASSRPTAGDTEAFFGQGTRLTVV.

The count of this clone is one. V gene TRBV6-5 combines with J gene TRBJ1-4; the match to TRBD1 covers 8 bases. This CDR3 comprises 14 residues. Germline V gene sequence: CDR1 MNHEY, CDR2 SVGAGI. Losses at the gene ends were 6 bases for V and 5 bases for J; bases not matched to a gene: 5. The CDR3: CASSLTGENEKLFF. The CDR3 nucleotides read TGTGCCAGCAGCCTGACAGGGGAGAATGAAAAACTGTTTTTT.

The CDR3: CASSYAGPNQPQHF. In nucleotides, the CDR3 is TGTGCCAGCAGTTATGCAGGGCCGAATCAGCCCCAGCATTTT. This chain joins TRBV6-2 or TRBV6-3 and TRBJ1-5, with D possibly TRBD1 on 5 matching bases. V was pared by 3 bases and J by 4 bases, with 10 bases between. Germline-derived CDR1 and CDR2 are MNHEY and SVGEGT. CDR3 size: 14 residues.

This clone occurred a few times. This sequence joins TRBV6-5 and TRBJ2-1; 10 nucleotides match TRBD1. The CDR3 is 15 amino acids. Germline V CDR1 and CDR2: MNHEY, SVGAGI. V was pared by 8 bases and J by 8 bases, with 12 bases of the junction left unmatched. CDR3 loop: CASSLRDRGSHEQFF. CDR3 sequence (DNA): TGTGCCAGCTCCCTCCGGGACAGGGGAAGTCATGAGCAGTTCTTC.

This chain joins TRBV7-9 and TRBJ1-2; 7 nucleotides match TRBD1. Germline-derived CDR1 and CDR2 are SEHNR and FQNEAQ (reference sequence). CDR3 length: 15 residues. Trimming took 3 bases from V and 3 from J; bases not matched to a gene: 7. CDR3 bases: TGTGCCAGCAGCTTCGGCACAGGGGAGTACTATGGCTACACCTTC. It encodes CASSFGTGEYYGYTF.

The chain joins TRBV19 to TRBJ1-2; D gene ambiguous. V lost 1 base to trimming and J lost 8 bases, with 11 bases between them. Per the germline V gene, CDR1 is LNHDA and CDR2 is SQIVND (reference sequence). The CDR3 is 13 amino acids. The CDR3 nucleotides read TGTGCCAGTAGTATAGGGAGTGCCGGCGGCTACACCTTC. Its translation: CASSIGSAGGYTF.